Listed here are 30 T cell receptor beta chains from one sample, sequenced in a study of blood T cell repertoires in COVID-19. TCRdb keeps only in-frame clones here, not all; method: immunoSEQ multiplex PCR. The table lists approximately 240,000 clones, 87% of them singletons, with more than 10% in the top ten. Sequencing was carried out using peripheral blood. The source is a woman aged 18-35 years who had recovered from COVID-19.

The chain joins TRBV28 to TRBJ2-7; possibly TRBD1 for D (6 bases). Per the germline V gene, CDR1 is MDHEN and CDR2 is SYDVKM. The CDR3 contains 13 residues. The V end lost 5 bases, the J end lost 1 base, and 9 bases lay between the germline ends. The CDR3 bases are TGTGCCAGCAGTGAGACAGGTTCCTACGAGCAGTACTTC. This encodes CASSETGSYEQYF.

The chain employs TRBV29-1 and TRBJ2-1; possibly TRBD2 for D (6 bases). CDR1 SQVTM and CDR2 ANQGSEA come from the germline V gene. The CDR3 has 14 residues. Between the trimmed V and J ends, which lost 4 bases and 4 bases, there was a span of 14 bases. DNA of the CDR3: TGCAGCGTTGTGTTCCGGGAGTCGTACAATGAGCAGTTCTTC. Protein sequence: CSVVFRESYNEQFF.

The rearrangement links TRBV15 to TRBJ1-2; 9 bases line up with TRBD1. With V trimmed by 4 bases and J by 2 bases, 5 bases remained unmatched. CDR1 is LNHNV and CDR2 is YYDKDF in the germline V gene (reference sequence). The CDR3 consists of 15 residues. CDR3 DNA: TGTGCCACCAGCACACCGGGACAGGGCAACTATGGCTACACCTTC. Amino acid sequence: CATSTPGQGNYGYTF.

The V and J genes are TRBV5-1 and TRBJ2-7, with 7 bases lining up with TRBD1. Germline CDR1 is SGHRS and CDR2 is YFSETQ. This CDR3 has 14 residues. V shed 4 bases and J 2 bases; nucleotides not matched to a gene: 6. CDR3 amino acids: CASSPTGEPYEQYF. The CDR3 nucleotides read TGCGCCAGCAGCCCTACAGGGGAGCCCTACGAGCAGTACTTC.

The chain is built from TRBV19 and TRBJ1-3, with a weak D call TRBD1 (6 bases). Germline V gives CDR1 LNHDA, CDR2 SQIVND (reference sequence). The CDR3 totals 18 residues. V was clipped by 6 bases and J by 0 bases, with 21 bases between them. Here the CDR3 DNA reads TGTGCCAGTAGGGATCAACGGGACATCATGTCCTCTGGAAACACCATATATTTT. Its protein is CASRDQRDIMSSGNTIYF.

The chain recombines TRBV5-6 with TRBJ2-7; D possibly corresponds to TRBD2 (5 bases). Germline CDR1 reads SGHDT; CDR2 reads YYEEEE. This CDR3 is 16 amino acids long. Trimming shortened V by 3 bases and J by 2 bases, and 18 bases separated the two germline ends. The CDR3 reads CASSSSIGELPYEQYF. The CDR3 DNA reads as TGTGCCAGCAGCTCGTCCATCGGGGAATTACCCTACGAGCAGTACTTC.

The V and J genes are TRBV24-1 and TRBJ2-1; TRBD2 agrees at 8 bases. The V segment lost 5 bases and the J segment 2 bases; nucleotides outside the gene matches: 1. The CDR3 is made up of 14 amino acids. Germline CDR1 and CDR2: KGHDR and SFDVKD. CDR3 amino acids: CATSGREAYNEQFF. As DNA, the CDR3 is TGTGCCACCAGTGGGCGGGAGGCCTACAATGAGCAGTTCTTC.

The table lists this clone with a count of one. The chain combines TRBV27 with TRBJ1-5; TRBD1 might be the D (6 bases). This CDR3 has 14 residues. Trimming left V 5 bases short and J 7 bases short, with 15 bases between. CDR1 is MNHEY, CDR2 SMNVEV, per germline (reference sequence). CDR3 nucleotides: TGTGCCAGCAGTCCCCAGGGGAGAGGCCAGCCCCAGCATTTT. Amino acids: CASSPQGRGQPQHF.

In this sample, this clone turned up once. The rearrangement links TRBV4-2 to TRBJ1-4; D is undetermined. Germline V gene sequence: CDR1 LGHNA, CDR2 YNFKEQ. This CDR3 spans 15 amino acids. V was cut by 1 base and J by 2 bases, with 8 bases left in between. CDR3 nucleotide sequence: TGTGCCAGCAGCCAAGGCCGAGGGACTAATGAAAAACTGTTTTTT. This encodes CASSQGRGTNEKLFF.

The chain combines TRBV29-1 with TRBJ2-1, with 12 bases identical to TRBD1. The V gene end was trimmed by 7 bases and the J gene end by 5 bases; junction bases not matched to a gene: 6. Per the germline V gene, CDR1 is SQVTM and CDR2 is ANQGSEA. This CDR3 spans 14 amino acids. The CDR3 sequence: CSAQGQGANNEQFF. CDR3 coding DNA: TGCAGCGCCCAGGGACAGGGGGCGAACAATGAGCAGTTCTTC.

This CDR3 reads CASTSGSAMETQYF. The CDR3 region has the DNA TGTGCCAGCACTAGCGGGAGTGCCATGGAGACCCAGTACTTC. The J gene is TRBJ2-5, the V gene TRBV27, with 10 bases that match TRBD2. V shed 7 bases and J 5 bases; nucleotides not matched to a gene: 7. Germline V CDR1 and CDR2: MNHEY, SMNVEV (reference sequence). CDR3 length: 14 residues.

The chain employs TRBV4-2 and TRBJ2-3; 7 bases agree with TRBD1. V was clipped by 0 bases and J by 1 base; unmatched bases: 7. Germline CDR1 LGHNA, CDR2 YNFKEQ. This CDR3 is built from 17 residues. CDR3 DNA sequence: TGTGCCAGCAGCCAAGAGCCAGGGGGTTCTGGCACAGATACGCAGTATTTT. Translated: CASSQEPGGSGTDTQYF.

The CDR3 sequence: CASSSGIAEAFF. CDR3 bases: TGTGCCAGCAGCTCAGGGATCGCTGAAGCTTTCTTT. The chain combines TRBV7-9 with TRBJ1-1; D possibly corresponds to TRBD1 (5 bases). V was pared by 4 bases and J by 6 bases, with 9 bases between. Germline-derived CDR1 and CDR2 are SEHNR and FQNEAQ (reference sequence). CDR3 length: 12 amino acids.

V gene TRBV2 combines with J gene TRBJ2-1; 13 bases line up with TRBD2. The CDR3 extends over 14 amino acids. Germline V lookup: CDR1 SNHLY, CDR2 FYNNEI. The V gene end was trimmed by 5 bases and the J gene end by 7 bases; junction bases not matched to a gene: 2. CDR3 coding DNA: TGTGCCAGCAGTTGGACTAGCGGGAGAAATGAGCAGTTCTTC. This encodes CASSWTSGRNEQFF. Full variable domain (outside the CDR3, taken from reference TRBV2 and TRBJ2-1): EPEVTQTPSHQVTQMGQEVILRCVPISNHLYFYWYRQILGQKVEFLVSFYNNEISEKSEIFDDQFSVERPDGSNFTLKIRSTKLEDSAMYFCASSWTSGRNEQFFGPGTRLTVL.

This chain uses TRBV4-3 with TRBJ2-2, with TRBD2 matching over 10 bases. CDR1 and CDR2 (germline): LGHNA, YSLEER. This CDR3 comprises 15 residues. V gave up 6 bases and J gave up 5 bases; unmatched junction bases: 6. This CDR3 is CASSLLAGGTGELFF. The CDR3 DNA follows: TGCGCCAGCAGTCTTTTAGCGGGAGGTACCGGGGAGCTGTTTTTT.

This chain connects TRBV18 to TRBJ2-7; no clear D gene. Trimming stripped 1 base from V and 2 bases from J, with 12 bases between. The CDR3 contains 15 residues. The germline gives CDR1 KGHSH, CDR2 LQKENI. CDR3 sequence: CASSPRRGTTYEQYF. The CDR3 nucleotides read TGTGCCAGCTCACCACGACGCGGCACCACCTACGAGCAGTACTTC.

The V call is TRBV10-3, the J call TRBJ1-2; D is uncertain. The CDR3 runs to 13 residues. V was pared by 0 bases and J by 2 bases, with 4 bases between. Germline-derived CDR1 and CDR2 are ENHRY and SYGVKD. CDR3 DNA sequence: TGTGCCATCAGTGAGTCCATGAACTATGGCTACACCTTC. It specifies CAISESMNYGYTF.

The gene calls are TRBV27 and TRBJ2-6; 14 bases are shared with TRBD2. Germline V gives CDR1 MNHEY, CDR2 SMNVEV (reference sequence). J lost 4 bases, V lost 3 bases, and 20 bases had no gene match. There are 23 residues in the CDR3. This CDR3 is CASSFPGQGKRLAGGSGANVLTF. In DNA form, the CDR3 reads TGTGCCAGCAGTTTCCCGGGACAGGGCAAACGACTAGCGGGAGGGTCAGGGGCCAACGTCCTGACTTTC.

The DNA for the CDR3 is TGTGCCAGCAGCGTACCGTCTAGCGGGCCTAGCACAGATACGCAGTATTTT. Its protein product is CASSVPSSGPSTDTQYF. J is TRBJ2-3 and V is TRBV9, with TRBD2 matching over 8 bases. The CDR3 has 17 residues. The V gene end was trimmed by 1 base and the J gene end by 0 bases; junction bases not matched to a gene: 7. Germline CDR1 is SGDLS and CDR2 is YYNGEE.

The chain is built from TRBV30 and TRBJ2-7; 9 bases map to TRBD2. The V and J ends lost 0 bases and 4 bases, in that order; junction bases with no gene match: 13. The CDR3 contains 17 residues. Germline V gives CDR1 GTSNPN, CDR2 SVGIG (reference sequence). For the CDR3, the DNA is TGTGCCTGGAGTGTACCGGACCTGGGCGGGAGGGGGTACGAGCAGTACTTC. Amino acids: CAWSVPDLGGRGYEQYF.

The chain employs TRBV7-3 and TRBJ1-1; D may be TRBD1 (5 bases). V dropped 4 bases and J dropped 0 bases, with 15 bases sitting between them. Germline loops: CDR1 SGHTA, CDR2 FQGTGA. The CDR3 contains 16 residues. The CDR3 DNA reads TGTGCCAGCAGCTCAATCGGGGGGTTTATGAACACTGAAGCTTTCTTT. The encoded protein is CASSSIGGFMNTEAFF.

The CDR3 is CASSSLIAVYNEQFF. DNA of the CDR3: TGTGCCAGCAGCTCCCTGATTGCAGTTTACAATGAGCAGTTCTTC. The rearrangement uses TRBV7-8 and TRBJ2-1, with D unresolved. This CDR3 contains 15 residues. Germline values: CDR1 SGHVS, CDR2 FQNEAQ. V lost 4 bases and J lost 4, with 14 bases in between.

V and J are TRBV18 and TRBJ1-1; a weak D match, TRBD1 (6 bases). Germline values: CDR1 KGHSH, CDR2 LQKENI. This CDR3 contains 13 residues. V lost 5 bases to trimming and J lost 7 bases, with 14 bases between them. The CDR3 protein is CASSYLEGDEAFF. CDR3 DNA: TGTGCCAGCTCATACCTCGAGGGGGATGAAGCTTTCTTT.

This CDR3 is CASSWDIPRHEQYF. CDR3 nucleotides: TGTGCCAGCAGTTGGGACATCCCGCGGCACGAGCAGTACTTC. The chain employs TRBV11-2 and TRBJ2-7, with TRBD1 as a possible D gene (6 bases). The germline V gene encodes CDR1 SGHAT and CDR2 FQNNGV. The V end lost 6 bases, the J end lost 5 bases, and 17 bases lay between the germline ends. The CDR3 sequence is 14 residues long.

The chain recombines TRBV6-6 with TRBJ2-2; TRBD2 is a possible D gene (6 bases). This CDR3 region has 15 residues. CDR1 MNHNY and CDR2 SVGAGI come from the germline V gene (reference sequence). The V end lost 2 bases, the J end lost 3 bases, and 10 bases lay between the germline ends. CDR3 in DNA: TGTGCCAGCAGTTACGAACTAGCTTACACCGGGGAGCTGTTTTTT. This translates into CASSYELAYTGELFF.

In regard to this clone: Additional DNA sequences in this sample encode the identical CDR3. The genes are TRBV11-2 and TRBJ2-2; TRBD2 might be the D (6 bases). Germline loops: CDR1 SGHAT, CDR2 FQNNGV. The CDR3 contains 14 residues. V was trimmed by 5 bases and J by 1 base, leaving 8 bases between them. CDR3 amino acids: CASSRRGNTGELFF. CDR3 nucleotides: TGTGCCAGCAGCCGGAGGGGGAACACCGGGGAGCTGTTTTTT.

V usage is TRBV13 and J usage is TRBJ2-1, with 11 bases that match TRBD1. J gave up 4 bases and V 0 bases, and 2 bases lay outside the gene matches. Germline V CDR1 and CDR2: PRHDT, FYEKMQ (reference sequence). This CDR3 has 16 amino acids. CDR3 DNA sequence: TGTGCCAGCAGCTTAGGCGGGACAGGGGGATACAATGAGCAGTTCTTC. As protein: CASSLGGTGGYNEQFF.

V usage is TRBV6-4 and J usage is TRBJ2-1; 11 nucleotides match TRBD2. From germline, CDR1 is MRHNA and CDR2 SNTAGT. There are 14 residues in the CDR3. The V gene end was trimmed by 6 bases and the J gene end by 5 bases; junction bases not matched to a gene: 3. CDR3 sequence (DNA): TGTGCCAGCAGACCGGGACTAGCGGACAATGAGCAGTTCTTC. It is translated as CASRPGLADNEQFF.

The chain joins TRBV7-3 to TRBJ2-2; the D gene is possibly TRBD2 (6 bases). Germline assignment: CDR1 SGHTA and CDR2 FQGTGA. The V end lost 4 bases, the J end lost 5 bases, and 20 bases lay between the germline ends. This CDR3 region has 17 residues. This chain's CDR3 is CASSSLGLPPRTGELFF. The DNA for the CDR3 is TGTGCCAGCAGCTCCTTGGGACTTCCCCCAAGGACCGGGGAGCTGTTTTTT. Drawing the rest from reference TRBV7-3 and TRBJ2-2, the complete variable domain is GAGVSQTPSNKVTEKGKYVELRCDPISGHTALYWYRQSLGQGPEFLIYFQGTGAADDSGLPNDRFFAVRPEGSVSTLKIQRTERGDSAVYLCASSSLGLPPRTGELFFGEGSRLTVL.

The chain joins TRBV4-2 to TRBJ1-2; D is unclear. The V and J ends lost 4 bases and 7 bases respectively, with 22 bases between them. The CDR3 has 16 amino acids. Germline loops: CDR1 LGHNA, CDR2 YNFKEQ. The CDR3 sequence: CASSPNGYDLEGGYTF. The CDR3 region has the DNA TGTGCCAGCAGCCCCAATGGATACGACTTGGAGGGTGGCTACACCTTC.